The 8 T cell receptor beta chains below all came from one sample that was sequenced in a study of cytomegalovirus exposure and HLA in healthy donors. 13 Jbeta primers and 60 Vbeta primers were used for the PCR. Data came from immunoSEQ multiplex PCR; TCRdb stores just in-frame clones and leaves some out. In the table there are about 100,000 clones, approximately 71% of which are singletons. The sequenced sample consisted of PBMCs. All receptors come from a male donor in good health and CMV-seropositive.

V usage is TRBV6-5 and J usage is TRBJ2-6; D is unresolved. CDR3 size: 15 residues. V lost 2 bases and J lost 2, with 7 bases in between. Germline V gene data show CDR1 as MNHEY and CDR2 as SVGAGI. CDR3 protein: CASSYIRAGANVLTF. CDR3 DNA sequence: TGTGCCAGCAGTTACATCCGGGCTGGGGCCAACGTCCTGACTTTC.

This clone was recorded a few times. V is TRBV6-5 and J is TRBJ2-2; D perhaps matches TRBD2 (6 bases). With 7 bases removed from V and 5 bases from J, the gap between germline ends came to 14 bases. This CDR3 has 14 residues. From germline, CDR1 is MNHEY and CDR2 SVGAGI. Here the CDR3 reads CASTREGRTGELFF. In DNA form, the CDR3 reads TGTGCCAGCACCAGAGAGGGGAGGACCGGGGAGCTGTTTTTT.

This clone was observed a single time. The V and J genes are TRBV25-1 and TRBJ2-5, with 7 bases aligning to TRBD1. The V gene's germline CDR1 is MGHDK and CDR2 SYGVNS. V shed 5 bases, J shed 2 bases, and the junction held 5 bases outside the gene matches. The CDR3 is made up of 14 amino acids. CDR3 protein: CASSPRQGQETQYF. The CDR3 nucleotides read TGTGCCAGCAGTCCCCGACAGGGACAAGAGACCCAGTACTTC.

This clone occurred once. The chain couples TRBV28 to TRBJ1-2; D might be TRBD1 (5 bases). Germline loops: CDR1 MDHEN, CDR2 SYDVKM. The germline V and J ends were trimmed by 6 bases and 0 bases, with 20 bases remaining between them. The CDR3 sequence is 17 residues long. This CDR3 reads CASRSDPGTAPNYGYTF. CDR3 nucleotide sequence: TGTGCCAGCAGGAGCGATCCCGGGACTGCGCCTAACTATGGCTACACCTTC.

This chain joins TRBV19 and TRBJ1-5; TRBD1 matches at 8 bases. Trimming removed 1 base from V and 4 bases from J; junction bases left unmatched: 6. The CDR3 has 16 residues. CDR1 LNHDA and CDR2 SQIVND come from the germline V gene (reference sequence). This CDR3 reads CASSIGRQGPNQPQHF. The CDR3 DNA reads TGTGCCAGTAGTATAGGGAGACAGGGGCCGAATCAGCCCCAGCATTTT.

This clone has a single count. The V call is TRBV27, the J call TRBJ2-5; weak D call: TRBD1 (6 bases). The germline V gene encodes CDR1 MNHEY and CDR2 SMNVEV (reference sequence). Trimming removed 3 bases from V and 5 bases from J, with 10 bases in between. The CDR3 covers 13 residues. The CDR3 is CASSFQGSETQYF. The CDR3 DNA follows: TGTGCCAGCAGTTTCCAGGGGTCGGAGACCCAGTACTTC.

The genes are TRBV6-4 and TRBJ2-2, with 8 bases identical to TRBD2. The germline V gene has CDR1 MRHNA and CDR2 SNTAGT. Losses at the gene ends were 5 bases for V and 2 bases for J; bases not matched to a gene: 10. The CDR3 sequence is 17 residues long. DNA of the CDR3: TGTGCCAGCAGTCGGACTCCCGGGAGGGGTAACACCGGGGAGCTGTTTTTT. Residues: CASSRTPGRGNTGELFF.

J is TRBJ2-1 and V is TRBV9; 10 nucleotides align to TRBD2. CDR3 length: 18 residues. V lost 0 bases to trimming and J lost 2 bases; unmatched junction nucleotides: 8. Germline-derived CDR1 and CDR2 are SGDLS and YYNGEE. The CDR3 reads CASSVVSGRALTYNEQFF. As DNA, the CDR3 is TGTGCCAGCAGCGTAGTGAGCGGGAGGGCCTTAACCTACAATGAGCAGTTCTTC.